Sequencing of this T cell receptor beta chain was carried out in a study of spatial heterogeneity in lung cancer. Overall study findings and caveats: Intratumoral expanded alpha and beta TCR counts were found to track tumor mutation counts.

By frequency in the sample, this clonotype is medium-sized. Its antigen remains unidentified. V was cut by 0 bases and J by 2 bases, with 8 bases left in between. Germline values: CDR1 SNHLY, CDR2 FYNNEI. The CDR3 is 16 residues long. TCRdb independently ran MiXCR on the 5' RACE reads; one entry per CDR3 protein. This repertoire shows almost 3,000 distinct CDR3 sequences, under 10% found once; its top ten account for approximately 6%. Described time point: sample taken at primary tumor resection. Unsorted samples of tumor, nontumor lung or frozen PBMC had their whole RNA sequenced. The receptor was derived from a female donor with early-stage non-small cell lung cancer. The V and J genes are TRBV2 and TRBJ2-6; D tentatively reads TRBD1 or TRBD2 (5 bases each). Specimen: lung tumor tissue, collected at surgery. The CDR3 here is CASSEARGAGANVLTF. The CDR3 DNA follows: TGTGCCAGCAGTGAAGCCAGAGGGGCTGGGGCCAACGTCCTGACTTTC.